This T cell receptor beta chain was sequenced in a study of T cells in localized non-small cell lung cancer. General study results and limits: The study detected a median roughly 50 of the top 100 tumor clones in adjacent lung. Longer overall survival was seen with higher T cell density measured in blood.

This table comes from immunoSEQ multiplex PCR, and its TCRdb copy is limited to in-frame clones, with some not included. The data contain 40,000 to 65,000 clones, around 86% of them seen just once; the ten biggest clones take up around 17%. This CDR3 comprises 15 residues. CDR1 MNHEY and CDR2 SVGAGI come from the germline V gene. Germline trimming cut 3 bases from V and 10 bases from J; bases unmatched to any gene: 11. In this sample, this clone turned up a few times. What it binds is not known. This specimen consisted of PBMCs, obtained before any cancer treatment. The clonotype comes from a female donor with stage II lung adenocarcinoma. This chain joins TRBV6-5 and TRBJ2-2; 7 nucleotides align to TRBD1. The CDR3 bases are TGTGCCAGCAGTTATGGCGGACAGGAGGTGGAGGAGCTGTTTTTT. Translating it yields CASSYGGQEVEELFF.